Listed below are T cell receptor beta chains from one sample, sequenced in a study of neurological immune-mediated disorders. TCRdb ran MiXCR on the 5' RACE reads and lists one entry per CDR3 protein. This table holds 20,000 to 30,000 distinct CDR3 sequences, around an eighth found once. Material for sequencing was PBMCs. These receptor sequences come from a woman aged 55-70 years with HTLV-1-associated myelopathy (HAM/TSP). The CDR3 runs from the conserved cysteine through the conserved F or W. Each record gives: D gene, J gene, clone size, V gene, CDR3 protein, CDR3 DNA. The D gene is left open where the match is weak. Rows give clone size only sometimes, using once, few, many, or a class for an expanded clone.

NA TRBJ2-1 many TRBV7-6 CASSLAYNEQFF TGTGCCAGCAGCTTAGCGTACAATGAGCAGTTCTTC
NA TRBJ2-1 many TRBV7-2 CASSLASGYNEQFF TGTGCCAGCAGCTTAGCCAGCGGTTACAATGAGCAGTTCTTC
NA TRBJ2-3 many TRBV20-1 CSARDFRELSTDTQYF TGCAGTGCTAGAGATTTCCGGGAGCTGAGCACAGATACGCAGTATTTT
TRBD2 TRBJ2-2 many TRBV20-1 CSAGSGGANTGELFF TGCAGTGCTGGTAGCGGGGGCGCGAACACCGGGGAGCTGTTTTTT
TRBD2 TRBJ2-1 many TRBV5-1 CASERSAGVNNEQFF TGCGCCAGCGAAAGGTCAGCGGGGGTGAACAATGAGCAGTTCTTC
TRBD2 TRBJ2-3 NA TRBV5-1 CASSLDRALAGGLDTQYF TGCGCCAGCAGCTTGGACAGGGCACTAGCGGGGGGCCTGGATACGCAGTATTTT
NA TRBJ2-1 many TRBV7-9 CASSLEGTQFF TGTGCCAGCAGCTTAGAGGGGACTCAGTTCTTC
NA TRBJ2-4 many TRBV11-2 CASSRENIQYF TGTGCCAGCAGCCGAGAAAACATTCAGTACTTC
TRBD1 TRBJ1-4 many TRBV7-6 CASSSPLRQGIGEKLFF TGTGCCAGCAGCTCACCCTTACGACAGGGGATCGGAGAAAAACTGTTTTTT
TRBD1 TRBJ2-1 NA TRBV19 CASNWQGAYNEQFF TGTGCCAGTAACTGGCAGGGGGCCTACAATGAGCAGTTCTTC
NA TRBJ2-3 NA TRBV20-1 CSVDRDLTQYF TGCAGTGTCGACAGGGACTTAACGCAGTATTTT
NA TRBJ2-2 few TRBV7-2 CASSFYICSARENTGELFF NA
NA TRBJ1-6 many TRBV20-1 CSARSMDNSPLHF TGCAGTGCTAGATCAATGGATAATTCACCCCTCCACTTT
TRBD1 TRBJ2-1 few TRBV3-1 CASSQEEQGVWRGEQFF TGTGCCAGCAGCCAAGAGGAACAGGGGGTATGGAGAGGTGAGCAGTTCTTC
NA TRBJ2-7 many TRBV20-1 CSVAETLFGEQYF TGCAGTGTTGCGGAGACGCTCTTTGGTGAGCAGTACTTC
NA TRBJ2-1 NA TRBV30 CAWTSLYNEQFF TGTGCCTGGACTAGCCTCTACAATGAGCAGTTCTTC
TRBD2 TRBJ2-1 medium-sized TRBV10-1 CASSVGTSGNSYNEQFF TGCGCCAGCAGTGTTGGGACTAGCGGGAACTCCTACAATGAGCAGTTCTTC
NA TRBJ1-3 medium-sized TRBV5-6 CASSLQGSGNTIYF TGTGCCAGCAGCTTGCAAGGCTCTGGAAACACCATATATTTT
NA TRBJ2-2 medium-sized TRBV20-1 CSAPMTTGELFF TGCAGTGCCCCGATGACCACCGGGGAGCTGTTTTTT
TRBD2 TRBJ2-3 many TRBV7-2 CASSLGLAGGRDTQYF TGTGCCAGCAGCCTCGGACTAGCGGGGGGGAGAGATACGCAGTATTTT
NA TRBJ2-1 many TRBV4-1 CASSQGVAREQFF TGCGCCAGCAGCCAAGGAGTAGCTAGGGAGCAGTTCTTC
NA TRBJ1-6 many TRBV20-1 CSAQGLASPLHF TGCAGTGCTCAGGGGTTGGCTTCACCCCTCCACTTT
NA TRBJ1-6 once TRBV5-1 CASSPDPWKIVHF TGCGCCAGCAGCCCTGACCCGTGGAAGATAGTCCACTTT
NA TRBJ2-3 many TRBV7-8 CASSSPVFGTDTQYF TGTGCCAGCAGCTCCCCGGTGTTCGGCACAGATACGCAGTATTTT
NA TRBJ2-7 many TRBV20-1 CSARRLSSSYEQYF TGCAGTGCTAGGAGACTATCCAGCTCCTACGAGCAGTACTTC
NA TRBJ1-2 NA TRBV7-8 CASSLNRASTHGYTF TGTGCCAGCAGCCTCAACAGGGCCTCTACCCATGGCTACACCTTC
TRBD2 TRBJ2-1 NA TRBV20-1 CSARAGGSYNEQFF TGCAGTGCTCGCGCGGGGGGCTCCTACAATGAGCAGTTCTTC
NA TRBJ2-6 many TRBV12-3/TRBV12-4 CASSMTRSGANVLTF TGTGCCAGCAGTATGACTCGCTCTGGGGCCAACGTCCTGACTTTC
TRBD1 TRBJ1-1 many TRBV7-2 CASSSLDRAGTEAFF TGTGCCAGCAGCTCCCTTGACAGGGCGGGAACTGAAGCTTTCTTT
NA TRBJ2-2 many TRBV11-3 CASSLGGGDTGELFF TGTGCCAGCAGCTTAGGGGGGGGCGACACCGGGGAGCTGTTTTTT
NA TRBJ2-7 many TRBV5-5 CASTRTDSTYEQYF TGTGCCAGCACCCGGACAGACTCTACCTACGAGCAGTACTTC
TRBD2 TRBJ2-3 many TRBV20-1 CSARVGGGATTQYF TGCAGTGCTAGAGTGGGCGGGGGGGCAACTACGCAGTATTTT
TRBD1 TRBJ2-1 NA TRBV29-1 CSAWDRGFNKKFF TGCAGTGCTTGGGACAGGGGTTTCAATAAGAAGTTCTTC
NA TRBJ2-1 many TRBV20-1 CSAKPGEQFF TGCAGTGCTAAGCCGGGTGAGCAGTTCTTC
NA TRBJ1-6 many TRBV20-1 CSASGHEEFHF TGCAGTGCTAGTGGCCATGAGGAGTTTCACTTT
NA TRBJ1-2 many TRBV5-1 CASSLNSYGYTF TGCGCCAGCAGCTTGAACAGTTATGGCTACACCTTC
NA TRBJ1-1 many TRBV19 CASGREMNTEAFF TGTGCCAGTGGGAGGGAGATGAACACTGAAGCTTTCTTT
NA TRBJ2-2 many TRBV6-1 CASSPGPGELFF TGTGCCAGCAGTCCTGGACCGGGGGAGCTGTTTTTT
TRBD2 TRBJ2-2 many TRBV20-1 CSAKTSGSAGELFF TGCAGTGCAAAGACTAGCGGGAGCGCCGGGGAGCTGTTTTTT
TRBD2 TRBJ2-1 NA TRBV20-1 CSPTDGRRGSYNEQFF TGCAGTCCTACCGACGGGAGGCGGGGGTCCTACAATGAGCAGTTCTTC
NA TRBJ2-3 many TRBV7-9 CASSLQAAGPVEGGEGSDTQYF TGTGCCAGCAGCTTGCAAGCAGCTGGCCCGGTCGAAGGCGGCGAGGGTTCAGATACGCAGTATTTT
NA TRBJ1-1 medium-sized TRBV5-1 CASSLGTANTEAFF TGCGCCAGCAGCTTGGGGACCGCGAACACTGAAGCTTTCTTT
NA TRBJ2-7 NA TRBV19 CASTTGTVGEQYF TGTGCCTCCACTACAGGGACCGTAGGGGAGCAGTACTTC
TRBD2 TRBJ2-3 NA TRBV7-6 CASSQLAGVSTDTQYF TGTGCCAGCAGCCAACTAGCGGGGGTTAGCACAGATACGCAGTATTTT
TRBD2 TRBJ2-1 many TRBV5-1 CASSLVAGGTYNEQFF TGCGCCAGCAGCTTGGTAGCGGGGGGGACCTACAATGAGCAGTTCTTC
NA TRBJ1-6 few TRBV30 CAWSRTGDSPLHF TGTGCCTGGAGTAGAACAGGTGATTCACCCCTCCACTTT
TRBD1 TRBJ2-5 many TRBV6-1 CASSEGGQQETQYF TGTGCCAGCAGTGAAGGGGGACAGCAAGAGACCCAGTACTTC
NA TRBJ1-1 many TRBV7-9 CASTEGNTEAFF TGTGCCAGCACGGAGGGAAACACTGAAGCTTTCTTT
NA TRBJ1-2 many TRBV27 CASLPRGPANYGYTF TGTGCCAGCCTTCCTCGGGGGCCAGCTAACTATGGCTACACCTTC
NA TRBJ1-1 many TRBV6-1 CASSEMIWRSEAFF TGTGCCAGCAGTGAAATGATCTGGCGATCTGAAGCTTTCTTT
TRBD2 TRBJ2-3 many TRBV7-8 CASSRDYTDTQYF TGTGCCAGCAGCCGGGACTACACAGATACGCAGTATTTT
TRBD1 TRBJ2-7 NA TRBV5-1 CASSLAPWQGVTYEQYF TGCGCCAGCAGCTTGGCCCCTTGGCAGGGGGTAACCTACGAGCAGTACTTC
TRBD1 TRBJ2-3 medium-sized TRBV20-1 CSAPQATGGLRDTQYF TGCAGTGCCCCTCAGGCGACAGGGGGGCTCAGGGATACGCAGTATTTT
TRBD2 TRBJ2-5 NA TRBV20-1 CSGLAGNKETQYF TGCAGTGGATTAGCGGGGAACAAAGAGACCCAGTACTTC
NA TRBJ1-2 many TRBV6-5 CASSYAGKYGYTF TGTGCCAGCAGTTACGCCGGGAAGTATGGCTACACCTTC
NA TRBJ2-6 many TRBV5-1 CASSLERSGANVLTF TGCGCCAGCAGCTTGGAGAGATCTGGGGCCAACGTCCTGACTTTC
NA TRBJ2-3 few TRBV7-2 CASSPRGVFSTDTQYF TGTGCCAGCAGCCCTCGGGGAGTGTTTAGCACAGATACGCAGTATTTT
TRBD2 TRBJ2-7 many TRBV3-1 CASSPTQTSGRGLYF TGTGCCAGCAGCCCGACCCAAACTAGCGGGAGGGGCCTGTACTTC
NA TRBJ2-3 NA TRBV5-4 CASPGARTDTQYF TGTGCCAGCCCGGGGGCCCGCACAGATACGCAGTATTTT
TRBD1 TRBJ1-5 many TRBV5-6 CASSSKATGVWNQPQHF TGTGCCAGCAGCTCCAAAGCTACAGGGGTTTGGAATCAGCCCCAGCATTTT